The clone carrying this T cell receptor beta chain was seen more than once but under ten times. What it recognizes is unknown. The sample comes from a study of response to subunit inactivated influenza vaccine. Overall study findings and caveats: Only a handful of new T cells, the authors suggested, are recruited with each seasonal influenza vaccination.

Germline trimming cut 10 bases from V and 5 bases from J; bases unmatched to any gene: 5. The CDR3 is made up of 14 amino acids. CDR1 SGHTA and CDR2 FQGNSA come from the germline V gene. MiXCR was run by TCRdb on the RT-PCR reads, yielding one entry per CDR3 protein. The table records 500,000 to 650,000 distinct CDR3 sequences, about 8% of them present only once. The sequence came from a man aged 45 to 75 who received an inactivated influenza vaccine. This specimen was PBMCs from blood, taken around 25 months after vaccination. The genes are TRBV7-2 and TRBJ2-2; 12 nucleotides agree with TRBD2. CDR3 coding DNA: TGTGCCATAGGAGGACTAGCGGGAACCGGGGAGCTGTTTTTT. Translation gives CAIGGLAGTGELFF.